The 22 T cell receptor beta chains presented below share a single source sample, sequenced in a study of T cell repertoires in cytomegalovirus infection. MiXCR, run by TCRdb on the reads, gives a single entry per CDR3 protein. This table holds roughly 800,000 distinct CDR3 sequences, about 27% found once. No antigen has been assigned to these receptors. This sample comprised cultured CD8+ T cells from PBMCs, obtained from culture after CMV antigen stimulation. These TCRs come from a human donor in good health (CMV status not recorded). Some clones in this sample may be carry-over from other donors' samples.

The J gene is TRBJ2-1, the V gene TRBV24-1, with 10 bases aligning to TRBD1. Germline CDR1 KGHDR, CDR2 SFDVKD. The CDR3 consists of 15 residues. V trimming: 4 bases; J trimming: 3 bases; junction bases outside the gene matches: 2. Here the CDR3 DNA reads TGTGCCACCAGTGAAGGGACAGGGGTCTACAATGAGCAGTTCTTC. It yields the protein CATSEGTGVYNEQFF.

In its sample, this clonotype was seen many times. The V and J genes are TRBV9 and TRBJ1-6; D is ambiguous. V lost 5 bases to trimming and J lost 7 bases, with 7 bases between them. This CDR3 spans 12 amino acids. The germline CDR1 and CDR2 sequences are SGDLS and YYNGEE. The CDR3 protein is CASSVGNSPLHF. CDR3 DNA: TGTGCCAGCAGTGTGGGGAATTCACCCCTCCACTTT.

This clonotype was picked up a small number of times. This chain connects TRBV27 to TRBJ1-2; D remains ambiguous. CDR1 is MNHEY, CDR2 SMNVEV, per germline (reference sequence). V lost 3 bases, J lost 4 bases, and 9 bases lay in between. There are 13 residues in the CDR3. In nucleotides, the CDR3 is TGTGCCAGCAGTTTTGGATGGGGCTATGGCTACACCTTC. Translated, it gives CASSFGWGYGYTF.

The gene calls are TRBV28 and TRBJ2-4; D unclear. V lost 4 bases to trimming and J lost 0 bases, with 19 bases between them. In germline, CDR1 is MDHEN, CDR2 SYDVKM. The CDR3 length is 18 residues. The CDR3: CASSSPTGDIIAKNIQYF. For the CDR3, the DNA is TGTGCCAGCAGTTCACCCACCGGCGACATTATAGCCAAAAACATTCAGTACTTC.

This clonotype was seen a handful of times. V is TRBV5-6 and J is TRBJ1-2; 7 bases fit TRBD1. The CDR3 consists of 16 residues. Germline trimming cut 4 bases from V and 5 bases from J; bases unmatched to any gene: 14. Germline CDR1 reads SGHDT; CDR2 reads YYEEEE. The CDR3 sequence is CASSLRLQYRGYGYTF. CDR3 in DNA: TGTGCCAGCAGCCTGCGCCTGCAATACAGGGGATATGGCTACACCTTC.

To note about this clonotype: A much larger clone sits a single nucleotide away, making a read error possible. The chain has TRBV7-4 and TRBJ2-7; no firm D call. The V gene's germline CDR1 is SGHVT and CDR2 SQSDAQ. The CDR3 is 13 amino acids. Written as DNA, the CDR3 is TGTGTCAGCAGCTTAGCCCCAGGTAGCGAGCAGTACTTC. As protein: CVSSLAPGSEQYF.

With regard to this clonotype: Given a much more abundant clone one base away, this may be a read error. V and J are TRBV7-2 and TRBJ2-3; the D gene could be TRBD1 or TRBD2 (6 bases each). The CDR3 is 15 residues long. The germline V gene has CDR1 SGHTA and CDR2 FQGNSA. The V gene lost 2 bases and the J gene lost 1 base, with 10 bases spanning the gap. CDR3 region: CTSSLFRGRTDTQYF. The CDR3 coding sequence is TGTACCAGCAGCTTATTTCGGGGGCGCACAGATACGCAGTATTTT.

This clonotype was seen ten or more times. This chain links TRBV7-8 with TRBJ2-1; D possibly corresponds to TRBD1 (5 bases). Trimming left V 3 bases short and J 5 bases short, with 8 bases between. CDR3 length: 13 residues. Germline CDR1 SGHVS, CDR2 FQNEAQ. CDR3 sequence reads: CASSLQGNNEQFF. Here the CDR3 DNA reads TGTGCCAGCAGCTTGCAGGGTAACAATGAGCAGTTCTTC.

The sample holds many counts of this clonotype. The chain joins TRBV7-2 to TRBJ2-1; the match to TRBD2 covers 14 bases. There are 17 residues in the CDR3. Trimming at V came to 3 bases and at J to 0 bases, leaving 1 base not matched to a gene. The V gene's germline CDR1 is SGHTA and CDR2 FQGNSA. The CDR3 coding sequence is TGTGCCAGCAGCTTGGGACTAGCGGGGGCCTCCTACAATGAGCAGTTCTTC. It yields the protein CASSLGLAGASYNEQFF.

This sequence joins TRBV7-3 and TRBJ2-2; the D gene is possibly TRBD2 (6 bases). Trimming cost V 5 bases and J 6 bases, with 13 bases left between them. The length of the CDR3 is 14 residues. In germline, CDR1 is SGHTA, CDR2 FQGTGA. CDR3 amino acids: CASSRIRGAGELFF. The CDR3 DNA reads TGTGCCAGCAGCCGGATACGCGGGGCCGGGGAGCTGTTTTTT.

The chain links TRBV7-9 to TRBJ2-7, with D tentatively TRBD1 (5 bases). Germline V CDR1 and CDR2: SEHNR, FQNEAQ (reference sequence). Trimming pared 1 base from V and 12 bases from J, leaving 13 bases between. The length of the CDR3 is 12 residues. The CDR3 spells CASSLGPRALYF. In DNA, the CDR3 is TGTGCCAGCAGCTTAGGCCCCAGGGCTCTGTACTTC.

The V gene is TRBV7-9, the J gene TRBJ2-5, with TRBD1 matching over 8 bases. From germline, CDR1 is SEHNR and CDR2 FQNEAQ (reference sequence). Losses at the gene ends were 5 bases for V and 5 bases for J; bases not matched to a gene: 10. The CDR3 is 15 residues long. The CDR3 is CASSLDRGLTETQYF. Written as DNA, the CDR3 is TGTGCCAGCAGCCTTGACAGGGGCCTCACGGAGACCCAGTACTTC.

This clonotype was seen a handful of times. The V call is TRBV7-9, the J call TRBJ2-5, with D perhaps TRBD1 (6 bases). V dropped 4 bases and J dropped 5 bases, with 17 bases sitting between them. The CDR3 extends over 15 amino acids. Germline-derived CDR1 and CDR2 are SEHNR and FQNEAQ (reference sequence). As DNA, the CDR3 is TGTGCCAGCAGCTCCGCCAGGGGATTAGAGGAGACCCAGTACTTC. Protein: CASSSARGLEETQYF.

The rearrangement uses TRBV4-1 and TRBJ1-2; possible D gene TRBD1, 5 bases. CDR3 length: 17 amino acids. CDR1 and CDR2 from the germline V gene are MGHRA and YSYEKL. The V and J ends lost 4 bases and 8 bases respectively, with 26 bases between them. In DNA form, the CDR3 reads TGCGCCAGCAGCCCCGGAGGGACTCAAACCTACCTATACGGCTACACCTTC. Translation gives CASSPGGTQTYLYGYTF.

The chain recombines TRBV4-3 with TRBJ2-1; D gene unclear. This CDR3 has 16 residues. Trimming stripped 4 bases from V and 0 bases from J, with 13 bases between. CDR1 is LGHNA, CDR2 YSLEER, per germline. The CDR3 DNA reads TGCGCCAGCAGCCGCACCCTTACTATCTCCTACAATGAGCAGTTCTTC. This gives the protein CASSRTLTISYNEQFF.

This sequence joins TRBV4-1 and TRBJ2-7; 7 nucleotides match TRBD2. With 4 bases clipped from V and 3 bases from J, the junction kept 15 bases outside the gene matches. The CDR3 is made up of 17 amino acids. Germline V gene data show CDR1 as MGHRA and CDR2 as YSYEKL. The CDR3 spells CASSRTSAGDLIYEQYF. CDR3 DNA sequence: TGCGCCAGCAGCCGAACTAGCGCGGGGGACTTAATCTACGAGCAGTACTTC.

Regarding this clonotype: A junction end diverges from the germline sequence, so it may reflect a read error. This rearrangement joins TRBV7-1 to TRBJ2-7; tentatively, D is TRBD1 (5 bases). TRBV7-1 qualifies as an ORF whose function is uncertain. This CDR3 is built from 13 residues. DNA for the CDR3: TGTGCCAGCAGCGATAGGGGTTCCTACAAGCAGTACTTC. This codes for CASSDRGSYKQYF.

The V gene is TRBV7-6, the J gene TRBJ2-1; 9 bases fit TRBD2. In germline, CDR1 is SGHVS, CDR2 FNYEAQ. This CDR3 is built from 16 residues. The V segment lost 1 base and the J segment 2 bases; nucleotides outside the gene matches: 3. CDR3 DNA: TGTGCCAGCAGCTTAGTGACTAGCGGCACCTACAATGAGCAGTTCTTC. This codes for CASSLVTSGTYNEQFF.

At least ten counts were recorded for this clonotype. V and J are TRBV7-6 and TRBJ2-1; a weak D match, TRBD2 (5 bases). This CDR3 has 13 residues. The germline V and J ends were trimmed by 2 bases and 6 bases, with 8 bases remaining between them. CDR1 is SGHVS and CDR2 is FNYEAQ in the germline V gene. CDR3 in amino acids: CASSLRGGNEQFF. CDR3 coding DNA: TGTGCCAGCAGCTTACGAGGAGGCAATGAGCAGTTCTTC.

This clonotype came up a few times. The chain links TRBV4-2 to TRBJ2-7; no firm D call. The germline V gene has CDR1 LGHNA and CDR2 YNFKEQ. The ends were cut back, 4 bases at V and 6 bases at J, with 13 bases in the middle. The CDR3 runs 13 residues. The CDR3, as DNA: TGTGCCAGCAGCCTCAAAACTCGGATCGAGCAGTACTTC. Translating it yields CASSLKTRIEQYF.

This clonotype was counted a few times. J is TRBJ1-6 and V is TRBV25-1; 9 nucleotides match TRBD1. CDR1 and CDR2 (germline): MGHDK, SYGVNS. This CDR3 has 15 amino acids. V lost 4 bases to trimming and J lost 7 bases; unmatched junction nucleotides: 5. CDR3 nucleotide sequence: TGTGCCAGCAGTGGGGGGGACAGGGTGAATTCACCCCTCCACTTT. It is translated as CASSGGDRVNSPLHF.

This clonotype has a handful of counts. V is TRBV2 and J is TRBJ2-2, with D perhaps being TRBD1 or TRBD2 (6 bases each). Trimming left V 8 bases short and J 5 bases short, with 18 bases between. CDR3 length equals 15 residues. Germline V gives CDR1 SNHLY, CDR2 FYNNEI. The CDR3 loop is CASYKEGQITGELFF. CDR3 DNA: TGTGCCAGCTATAAGGAGGGACAAATTACCGGGGAGCTGTTTTTT.